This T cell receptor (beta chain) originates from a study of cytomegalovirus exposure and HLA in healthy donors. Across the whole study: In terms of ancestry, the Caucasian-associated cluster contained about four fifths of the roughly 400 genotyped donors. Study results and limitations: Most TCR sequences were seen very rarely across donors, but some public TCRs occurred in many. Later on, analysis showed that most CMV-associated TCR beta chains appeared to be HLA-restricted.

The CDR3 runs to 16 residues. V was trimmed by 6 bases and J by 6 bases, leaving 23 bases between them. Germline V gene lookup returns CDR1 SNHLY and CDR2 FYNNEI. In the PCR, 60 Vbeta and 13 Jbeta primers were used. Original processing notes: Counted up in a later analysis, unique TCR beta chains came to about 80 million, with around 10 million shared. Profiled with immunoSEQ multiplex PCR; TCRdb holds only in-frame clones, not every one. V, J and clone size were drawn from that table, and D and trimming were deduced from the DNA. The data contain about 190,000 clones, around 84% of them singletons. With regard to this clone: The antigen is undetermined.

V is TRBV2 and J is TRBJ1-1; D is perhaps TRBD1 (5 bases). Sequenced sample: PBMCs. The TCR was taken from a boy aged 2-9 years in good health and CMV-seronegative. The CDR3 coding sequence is TGTGCCAGCAGAAATTTTGGGGCCTCGTCGGGGGCTGAAGCTTTCTTT. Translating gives CASRNFGASSGAEAFF.